The rows below give T cell receptor beta chains drawn from one sample of a study of glioma-infiltrating T cells. From the multiplex PCR reads, TCRdb called clonotypes with MiXCR, one entry per CDR3 protein. The data show about 190,000 distinct CDR3 sequences, roughly 32% seen once. Sequencing was carried out using glioma tissue, nonneoplastic brain tissue, or PBMCs (not recorded which). The receptors were gathered from a human donor with low-grade glioma or glioblastoma, undergoing nonglioma brain surgery, or in good health (not recorded which). CDR3s include the opening cysteine and the closing phenylalanine or tryptophan. A D gene is named only where the DNA matches it firmly. Size is stated for part of the rows, as once, few or many counts, or as a class when the clone is expanded.

J gene | V gene | D gene | clone size | CDR3 protein | CDR3 DNA
TRBJ2-2 | TRBV3-1 | NA | many | CASSQLLAGENTGELFF | TGTGCCAGCAGCCAACTCTTGGCAGGGGAGAACACCGGGGAGCTGTTTTTT
TRBJ2-1 | TRBV7-9 | TRBD2 | many | CASSPSSGLYNEQFF | TGTGCCAGCAGCCCTTCCTCGGGACTATACAATGAGCAGTTCTTC
TRBJ1-5 | TRBV27 | TRBD1 | NA | CASRPGQGQPQHF | TGTGCCAGCAGACCGGGACAGGGTCAGCCCCAGCATTTT
TRBJ1-6 | TRBV12-3/TRBV12-4 | NA | few | CASRGGFGSNSPLHF | TGTGCCAGCAGGGGGGGTTTCGGGTCGAATTCACCCCTCCACTTT
TRBJ2-3 | TRBV11-2 | TRBD2 | many | CASSLVGGLAIDTQYF | TGTGCCAGCAGCTTAGTAGGAGGACTAGCGATAGATACGCAGTATTTT
TRBJ2-5 | TRBV4-1 | NA | many | CASAHSLLGKTQYF | TGCGCCAGCGCTCACAGCCTCCTGGGGAAGACCCAGTACTTC
TRBJ1-1 | TRBV4-3 | NA | many | CASSQEGQVFYTEAFF | TGCGCCAGCAGCCAAGAGGGCCAGGTTTTTTACACTGAAGCTTTCTTT
TRBJ2-1 | TRBV6-2/TRBV6-3 | TRBD1 | NA | CASRRQGVSYEQFF | TGTGCCAGCAGAAGACAGGGGGTGAGCTATGAGCAGTTCTTC
TRBJ1-1 | TRBV6-1 | TRBD1 | many | CASSRNSQGAIEAFF | TGTGCCAGCAGTCGCAACTCACAGGGGGCTATTGAAGCTTTCTTT
TRBJ1-1 | TRBV20-1 | NA | many | CSASGSNLDTWNTEAFF | TGCAGTGCTAGCGGGTCGAACCTGGACACTTGGAACACTGAAGCTTTCTTT
TRBJ1-2 | TRBV4-3 | NA | many | CASSQDRRTANYGYTF | TGCGCCAGCAGCCAAGACAGGCGGACAGCCAACTATGGCTACACCTTC
TRBJ2-7 | TRBV7-9 | NA | few | CASSPTNTYEQYF | TGTGCCAGCAGTCCGACTAACACCTACGAGCAGTACTTC
TRBJ1-5 | TRBV7-9 | NA | many | CASSLGGGPNQPQHF | TGTGCCAGCAGCTTGGGAGGCGGACCCAATCAGCCCCAGCATTTT
TRBJ1-2 | TRBV29-1 | TRBD1 | few | CSVRAQGAEGYTF | TGCAGCGTCCGAGCGCAGGGGGCAGAAGGCTACACCTTC
TRBJ2-7 | TRBV20-1 | TRBD2 | many | CSARDYGRVSYEQYF | TGCAGTGCTAGAGATTACGGGAGGGTCTCCTACGAGCAGTACTTC
TRBJ2-7 | TRBV11-2 | TRBD2 | NA | CASSLVGTSDRGGQYF | TGTGCCAGCAGCTTAGTCGGGACTAGCGATAGGGGGGGGCAGTACTTC
TRBJ1-4 | TRBV5-4 | NA | few | CASSLGQSPATNEKLFF | TGTGCCAGCAGCTTGGGACAGAGTCCTGCAACTAATGAAAAACTGTTTTTT
TRBJ2-7 | TRBV7-2 | NA | many | CASSLAAGSYEQYF | TGTGCCAGCAGCTTAGCGGCAGGGTCCTACGAGCAGTACTTC
TRBJ2-7 | TRBV6-2/TRBV6-3 | NA | NA | CASRRDSEQYF | TGTGCCAGCAGACGGGACTCCGAGCAGTACTTC
TRBJ2-2 | TRBV6-2/TRBV6-3 | TRBD1 | many | CASIKQGFHTGELFF | TGTGCCAGCATCAAACAGGGGTTCCACACCGGGGAGCTGTTTTTT